The clone carrying this T cell receptor (beta chain) was picked up a small number of times. These data originate in a study of technical replicates of blood from a handful of donors. The CDR3 has 15 amino acids. Germline V gene data show CDR1 as MNHNS and CDR2 as SASEGT. Trimming removed 4 bases from V and 5 bases from J, with 16 bases in between. Method: immunoSEQ multiplex PCR; TCRdb's copy keeps in-frame clones and lacks some. The sample has roughly 80,000 clones; around 93% are singletons. The receptor's source is a human donor in good health. Sample: T cells isolated from PBMCs. This chain links TRBV6-1 with TRBJ2-3; D is perhaps TRBD1 (5 bases). For the CDR3, the DNA is TGTGCCAGCAGTGTTCCGTCCAGGGTCCGAGATACGCAGTATTTT. Translation gives CASSVPSRVRDTQYF.